This paragraph reports one T cell receptor beta chain. Its antigen is as yet unknown. The protocol was immunoSEQ multiplex PCR, while the TCRdb copy is restricted to in-frame clones and leaves out a portion. The profile covers 450,000 to 550,000 clones, with less than 85% appearing a single time and over 10% taken by the ten largest. Those who donated were healthy HIV-negative adults, with no recent acute infections or vaccinations reported. Adult Caucasians living in Nashville, Tennessee made up all of the donors. From germline, CDR1 is SGDLS and CDR2 YYNGEE. Germline trimming cut 4 bases from V and 6 bases from J; bases unmatched to any gene: 10. The CDR3 spans 17 residues. This entry belongs to a study of shared clonotypes between healthy human individuals. Study-level results: An anticipated effect of sequencing depth on clonotype sharing among donors was recognized. The low donor count limited represented genetic and exposure-history diversity.

The receptor was derived from a woman in her forties in good health. Some clones in this sample may be carry-over from other donors' samples. Sequencing used PBMCs. The chain carries TRBV9 and TRBJ2-2; 12 bases match TRBD2. CDR3 sequence reads: CASSPRLAGAGAGELFF. The CDR3 nucleotides are TGTGCCAGCAGCCCACGACTAGCGGGAGCGGGGGCCGGGGAGCTGTTTTTT.